Listed below are T cell receptor beta chains from one sample, sequenced in a study of PD-L1 blockade in urothelial cancer. Libraries were prepared by immunoSEQ multiplex PCR; TCRdb keeps only in-frame clonotypes and omits some of them. The sample holds some 45,000 clones; 70% to 90% are singletons and the top ten take around 25%. This material consisted of PBMCs, taken around atezolizumab (anti-PD-L1) treatment. The receptors derive from a donor at least 40 years old with urothelial cancer. Each CDR3 is given with its conserved first and last residue. A D gene is named only where the DNA matches it firmly. Where a row states a size, it is once, few, many or the class of an expanded clone; other rows omit it.

v_call	d_call	clone_size	j_call	cdr3_nt	cdr3_aa
TRBV5-1	TRBD1	.	TRBJ2-1	TGCGCCAGCAGCCGTAGAACACGGGGACAGGGGAGCAATGAGCAGTTCTTC	CASSRRTRGQGSNEQFF
TRBV7-9	TRBD1	once	TRBJ1-1	TGTGCCAGCAGCTCCGGACAGGGGGTCTCAAAAGCTTTCTTT	CASSSGQGVSKAFF
TRBV7-8	TRBD2	once	TRBJ2-1	TGTGCCAGCAGCTTAGCGCGGACTAGCGGATACAATGAGCAGTTCTTC	CASSLARTSGYNEQFF
TRBV4-3	.	.	TRBJ1-1	TGCGCCAGCAGCCAAGAGCAGTACACTGAAGCTTTCTTT	CASSQEQYTEAFF
TRBV5-8	TRBD1	.	TRBJ2-7	TGTGCCACCCCGGGTCGGTGGCAGGGGGCCTACGAGCAGTACTTC	CATPGRWQGAYEQYF
TRBV5-4	.	.	TRBJ2-7	TGTGCCAGCAGCCCCACACCGCAGGGGCTCTACGAGCAGTACTTC	CASSPTPQGLYEQYF
TRBV11-2	TRBD2	.	TRBJ2-7	TGTGCCAGCAGCCGCGCGGCTAGCGGGGGGACCTACGAGCAGTACTTC	CASSRAASGGTYEQYF
TRBV5-5	.	.	TRBJ2-7	TGTGCCAGCAGCTTGGCCCCCGGGGTGGAGGCCTACGAGCAGTACTTC	CASSLAPGVEAYEQYF
TRBV28	.	.	TRBJ1-4	TGTGCCAGCGGGCAAAGTTCTGCAACTAATGAAAAACTGTTTTTT	CASGQSSATNEKLFF
TRBV18	TRBD1	once	TRBJ1-2	TGTGCCAGCTCACCCCGGGACAGGGCGGGTGGCTACACCTTC	CASSPRDRAGGYTF
TRBV7-8	TRBD2	few	TRBJ2-7	TGTGCCAGCAGCACCCGGGCCGCGGGAGACGAGCAGTACTTC	CASSTRAAGDEQYF
TRBV7-2	.	few	TRBJ2-7	TGTGCCAGCAGCTTAAGGGGCGAGCAGTACTTC	CASSLRGEQYF
TRBV7-9	.	.	TRBJ2-5	TGTGCCAGCAGCCGGTGGGGGGGCGGCCCTGTGGAGACCCAGTACTTC	CASSRWGGGPVETQYF
TRBV2	TRBD2	.	TRBJ2-7	TGTGCCAGCAGTGAAAGACTAGCGGGAGTCCACGAGCAGTACTTC	CASSERLAGVHEQYF
TRBV27	TRBD2	once	TRBJ2-7	TGTGCCAGCAGCCCCAGCGGGAGTCCGGTATACGAGCAGTACTTC	CASSPSGSPVYEQYF
TRBV29-1	TRBD2	.	TRBJ2-7	TGCAGCGCTACGGGAGGCGGGCCCTACGAGCAGTACTTC	CSATGGGPYEQYF
TRBV5-1	.	.	TRBJ1-5	TGCGCCAGCAGCTTGGACAACGCTAGCAATCAGCCCCAGCATTTT	CASSLDNASNQPQHF
TRBV14	.	.	TRBJ2-7	TGTGCCAGCAGCCAAGTCCGGGCCTACGAGCAGTACTTC	CASSQVRAYEQYF
TRBV11-3	.	.	TRBJ2-2	TGTGCCAGCAGACTCAGGGGATCTACCGGGGAGCTGTTTTTT	CASRLRGSTGELFF
TRBV6-5	TRBD2	medium-sized	TRBJ2-1	TGTGCCAGCAGTAGCGGGAGATACAATGAGCAGTTCTTC	CASSSGRYNEQFF
TRBV19	TRBD2	.	TRBJ2-5	TGTGCCAGTAGTCTCCCCGGGACTAGCGGGAGCGTGACCCAGTACTTC	CASSLPGTSGSVTQYF
TRBV19	TRBD2	.	TRBJ2-3	TGTGCCACCCAGTGGGTAGCGGGAGGTGGGGCAGATACGCAGTATTTT	CATQWVAGGGADTQYF
TRBV5-1	.	.	TRBJ1-2	TGCGCCAGCTTACCCTCGGCAGGGGCTAACTATGGCTACACCTTC	CASLPSAGANYGYTF
TRBV4-1	TRBD1	.	TRBJ1-5	TGCGCCAGCAGCCAAGTTCCCGCCAGGGGGCCTCAGCCCCAGCATTTT	CASSQVPARGPQPQHF
TRBV5-5	TRBD2	.	TRBJ2-3	TGTGCCAGCAGCTCGACTAGCGGCACAGATACGCAGTATTTT	CASSSTSGTDTQYF
TRBV30	.	.	TRBJ1-1	TGTGCCTGGAGCCCCCTGGGCCGCGGGTGGACTGAAGCTTTCTTT	CAWSPLGRGWTEAFF